A single sample is the source of the 29 T cell receptor beta chains below, sequenced in a study of blood T cell repertoires in COVID-19. Only in-frame clones appear in the TCRdb table, and some are missing; sequencing was by immunoSEQ multiplex PCR. The sample carries about 240,000 clones, approximately 83% recorded once. Sample: PBMCs or T cells enriched from blood (not recorded which). These TCRs come from a woman aged 40 to 49 with acute COVID-19.

The chain is built from TRBV2 and TRBJ2-2, with 9 nucleotides matching TRBD2. The CDR3 runs 15 residues. V gave up 6 bases and J gave up 1 base; unmatched junction bases: 3. CDR1 is SNHLY, CDR2 FYNNEI, per germline. The CDR3 sequence is CASSRLAVNTGELFF. The CDR3 nucleotides read TGTGCCAGCAGCAGACTAGCGGTGAACACCGGGGAGCTGTTTTTT.

This clone was detected ten times or more. The V call is TRBV2, the J call TRBJ2-2, with a weak D call TRBD2 (5 bases). V was pared by 10 bases and J by 4 bases, with 10 bases between. Germline V gene sequence: CDR1 SNHLY, CDR2 FYNNEI. The CDR3 is 12 amino acids. CDR3 sequence: CAIFGVTGELFF. In DNA form, the CDR3 reads TGTGCCATTTTCGGGGTCACCGGGGAGCTGTTTTTT. Complete variable domain (other parts from reference TRBV2 and TRBJ2-2): EPEVTQTPSHQVTQMGQEVILRCVPISNHLYFYWYRQILGQKVEFLVSFYNNEISEKSEIFDDQFSVERPDGSNFTLKIRSTKLEDSAMYFCAIFGVTGELFFGEGSRLTVL.

The chain is built from TRBV3-1 (or the pseudogene TRBV3-2) and TRBJ2-1, with TRBD2 identical over 9 bases. This CDR3 is 16 amino acids long. Germline CDR1 LGHDT, CDR2 YNNKEL (reference sequence). V was clipped by 3 bases and J by 8 bases; unmatched bases: 11. The CDR3 is CASSHIAGVRMHEQFF. In DNA, the CDR3 is TGTGCCAGCAGCCATATAGCGGGAGTACGGATGCATGAGCAGTTCTTC.

The rearrangement joins TRBV3-1 (or the pseudogene TRBV3-2) to TRBJ2-3, with D possibly being TRBD2 (5 bases). Germline lookup yields CDR1 LGHDT and CDR2 YNNKEL (reference sequence). The ends were cut back, 0 bases at V and 3 bases at J, with 10 bases in the middle. The CDR3 spans 15 residues. CDR3 region: CASSQDTGKTDTQYF. For the CDR3, the DNA is TGTGCCAGCAGCCAAGATACGGGAAAAACAGATACGCAGTATTTT.

This chain connects TRBV19 to TRBJ1-5; no firm D call. The CDR3 sequence is 12 residues long. The germline V gene has CDR1 LNHDA and CDR2 SQIVND (reference sequence). Trimming took 7 bases from V and 5 from J, leaving 9 bases between them. The CDR3 DNA reads as TGTGCCAGTAATTCGAGGGATCAGCCCCAGCATTTT. Translating gives CASNSRDQPQHF.

The CDR3: CASSQAGTSGIYEQFF. The CDR3, as DNA: TGCGCCAGCAGCCAGGCAGGGACTAGCGGGATCTATGAGCAGTTCTTC. The V call is TRBV4-1, the J call TRBJ2-1; the match to TRBD2 covers 13 bases. CDR1 and CDR2 (germline): MGHRA, YSYEKL. The V segment lost 3 bases and the J segment 8 bases; nucleotides outside the gene matches: 7. The CDR3 consists of 16 residues.

This chain joins TRBV6-2 or TRBV6-3 and TRBJ2-3; 7 nucleotides align to TRBD2. CDR1 is MNHEY, CDR2 SVGEGT, per germline. The CDR3 totals 13 residues. V was pared by 5 bases and J by 1 base, with 0 bases of the junction left unmatched. The CDR3 nucleotides read TGTGCCAGCAGTCGGGAGGGCACAGATACGCAGTATTTT. Its translation: CASSREGTDTQYF.

The chain has TRBV5-6 and TRBJ2-2; D uncertain. This CDR3 spans 15 amino acids. Trimming took 0 bases from V and 2 from J, leaving 8 bases between them. Per the germline V gene, CDR1 is SGHDT and CDR2 is YYEEEE. The CDR3 sequence: CASSLGGGNTGELFF. CDR3 in DNA: TGTGCCAGCAGCTTGGGAGGCGGTAACACCGGGGAGCTGTTTTTT.

The chain combines TRBV5-4 with TRBJ2-5; D may be TRBD2 (5 bases). CDR3 length equals 14 residues. Trimming cost V 3 bases and J 1 base, with 10 bases left between them. Germline lookup yields CDR1 SGHNT and CDR2 YYREEE (reference sequence). The DNA of the CDR3 is TGTGCCAGCAGCTCGCGCCGGGGCCAAGAGACCCAGTACTTC. This sequence encodes CASSSRRGQETQYF.

This clone has a single count. The rearrangement joins TRBV19 to TRBJ2-1; no clear D gene. CDR1 is LNHDA, CDR2 SQIVND, per germline (reference sequence). The CDR3 runs 14 residues. Trimming pared 0 bases from V and 0 bases from J, leaving 3 bases between. The CDR3 region has the DNA TGTGCCAGTAGTATAGACAGCTCCTACAATGAGCAGTTCTTC. Protein product: CASSIDSSYNEQFF.

The V and J genes are TRBV19 and TRBJ1-2, with D possibly matching TRBD1 (6 bases). The V and J ends lost 5 bases and 2 bases respectively, with 9 bases between them. Looked up from germline, CDR1 is LNHDA and CDR2 is SQIVND (reference sequence). This CDR3 contains 13 residues. CDR3 DNA sequence: TGTGCCAGTAGTTACAGGGAAAACTATGGCTACACCTTC. Protein: CASSYRENYGYTF.

The chain links TRBV5-4 to TRBJ2-5; 7 bases agree with TRBD1. Germline V gene lookup returns CDR1 SGHNT and CDR2 YYREEE (reference sequence). This CDR3 is 13 amino acids long. V dropped 4 bases and J dropped 5; count of bases not matched to a gene: 5. The CDR3 DNA reads TGTGCCAGCAGCACGGGACAGTTGGAGACCCAGTACTTC. This encodes CASSTGQLETQYF. The complete variable domain, with remaining parts taken from reference TRBV5-4 and TRBJ2-5, reads ETGVTQSPTHLIKTRGQQVTLRCSSQSGHNTVSWYQQALGQGPQFIFQYYREEENGRGNFPPRFSGLQFPNYSSELNVNALELDDSALYLCASSTGQLETQYFGPGTRLLVL.

The chain has TRBV18 and TRBJ1-2; a possible D gene is TRBD1 (6 bases). Trimming left V 3 bases short and J 3 bases short, with 11 bases between. The CDR3 sequence is 14 residues long. Germline lookup yields CDR1 KGHSH and CDR2 LQKENI. The CDR3 DNA sequence: TGTGCCAGCTCACCGTCTGGGGGCGACTATGGCTACACCTTC. It yields the protein CASSPSGGDYGYTF.

This chain joins TRBV4-2 and TRBJ2-7; 8 bases align to TRBD2. CDR3 length: 17 residues. V lost 0 bases and J lost 0; bases outside the gene matches: 7. In germline, CDR1 is LGHNA, CDR2 YNFKEQ. CDR3 nucleotide sequence: TGTGCCAGCAGCCAAGATCGGCTGAGCGGGAGCTCCTACGAGCAGTACTTC. Protein sequence: CASSQDRLSGSSYEQYF.

This clone was seen just once. The chain is built from TRBV11-2 and TRBJ2-5; 8 nucleotides agree with TRBD2. Germline CDR1 and CDR2: SGHAT and FQNNGV. The CDR3 has 16 amino acids. V trimming: 3 bases; J trimming: 5 bases; junction bases outside the gene matches: 11. The DNA for the CDR3 is TGTGCCAGCAGCTTTGGGGGGACTAGTGGAGATGAGACCCAGTACTTC. Protein: CASSFGGTSGDETQYF.

CDR3 DNA sequence: TGTGCCAGCCAGAAGACAGGGGCCAATGAGCAGTTCTTC. Residues: CASQKTGANEQFF. The V gene is TRBV19, the J gene TRBJ2-1; TRBD1 matches at 8 bases. CDR1 and CDR2 (germline): LNHDA, SQIVND (reference sequence). V dropped 9 bases and J dropped 6; count of bases not matched to a gene: 7. This CDR3 comprises 13 residues.

This clone was seen only a few times. V gene TRBV19 combines with J gene TRBJ1-2; tentative D call: TRBD1 (5 bases). Trimming took off 7 bases at V and 0 bases at J, with 15 bases between the two ends. In germline, CDR1 is LNHDA, CDR2 SQIVND (reference sequence). The CDR3 has 15 amino acids. The CDR3 DNA sequence: TGTGCCAGTACCAAGGACGGGGGAGCTAACTATGGCTACACCTTC. The encoded protein is CASTKDGGANYGYTF.

This chain connects TRBV2 to TRBJ2-1; 11 bases match TRBD1. Germline V lookup: CDR1 SNHLY, CDR2 FYNNEI. CDR3 length: 16 amino acids. J was trimmed by 6 bases and V by 2 bases; bases with no gene match: 6. CDR3 nucleotide sequence: TGTGCCAGCAGTGAACAGCAGGGGACAGGGGGCAATGAGCAGTTCTTC. It translates to CASSEQQGTGGNEQFF.

In its sample, this clone was seen a few times. For the CDR3, the DNA is TGTGCCAGCAGCAAAGGGGGCGGTAGGACCGGGGAGCTGTTTTTT. Translated, it gives CASSKGGGRTGELFF. The rearrangement links TRBV11-2 to TRBJ2-2, with TRBD1 identical over 7 bases. The CDR3 consists of 15 residues. V lost 5 bases, J lost 5 bases, and 8 bases stayed unmatched. Germline values: CDR1 SGHAT, CDR2 FQNNGV.

The rearrangement joins TRBV15 to TRBJ2-1, with 9 bases identical to TRBD2. CDR1 and CDR2 from the germline V gene are LNHNV and YYDKDF (reference sequence). There are 15 residues in the CDR3. The J segment lost 4 bases and the V segment lost 5 bases, leaving 6 bases of the junction unmatched. The CDR3 sequence: CATSGFSGSYNEQFF. The CDR3 DNA reads TGTGCCACCAGCGGGTTTAGCGGGAGTTACAATGAGCAGTTCTTC. Looking up the rest from reference TRBV15 and TRBJ2-1 gives the full variable domain: DAMVIQNPRYQVTQFGKPVTLSCSQTLNHNVMYWYQQKSSQAPKLLFHYYDKDFNNEADTPDNFQSRRPNTSFCFLDIRSPGLGDTAMYLCATSGFSGSYNEQFFGPGTRLTVL.

The chain has TRBV3-1 (or the pseudogene TRBV3-2) and TRBJ2-1; the match to TRBD1 covers 10 bases. V lost 4 bases, J lost 6 bases, and 6 bases stayed unmatched. The CDR3 totals 15 residues. Per the germline V gene, CDR1 is LGHDT and CDR2 is YNNKEL (reference sequence). CDR3 in amino acids: CASSLPGQGVNEQFF. CDR3 in DNA: TGTGCCAGCAGCCTCCCCGGACAGGGGGTCAATGAGCAGTTCTTC.

The chain uses TRBV4-2 and TRBJ1-2; 10 bases are shared with TRBD1. Germline CDR1 and CDR2: LGHNA and YNFKEQ. V trimming: 1 base; J trimming: 5 bases; junction bases outside the gene matches: 1. The CDR3 totals 14 residues. Here the CDR3 DNA reads TGTGCCAGCAGCCAAGTGGGACAGGGGTATGGCTACACCTTC. Amino acid sequence: CASSQVGQGYGYTF.

This clone was observed a single time. The chain links TRBV3-1 (or the pseudogene TRBV3-2) to TRBJ2-5; D perhaps matches TRBD2 (5 bases). The germline V gene encodes CDR1 LGHDT and CDR2 YNNKEL (reference sequence). Trimming cost V 4 bases and J 5 bases, with 20 bases left between them. The CDR3 runs to 16 residues. This CDR3 is CASSPIGISSAETQYF. The CDR3 coding sequence is TGTGCCAGCAGCCCAATCGGGATATCAAGCGCGGAGACCCAGTACTTC.

This rearrangement joins TRBV6-5 to TRBJ1-3, with D hard to call. The germline CDR1 and CDR2 sequences are MNHEY and SVGAGI. This CDR3 region has 15 residues. Trimming removed 0 bases at V and 4 bases at J, with 10 bases between. CDR3 sequence: CASSYSAAVGNTIYF. The CDR3, as DNA: TGTGCCAGCAGTTACTCGGCGGCGGTGGGAAACACCATATATTTT.

This chain joins TRBV18 and TRBJ2-5; 9 positions match TRBD2. Germline trimming cut 2 bases from V and 5 bases from J; bases unmatched to any gene: 3. The CDR3 has 14 amino acids. Germline V CDR1 and CDR2: KGHSH, LQKENI. In DNA form, the CDR3 reads TGTGCCAGCTCACCAGCGCGGGAGGGGGAGACCCAGTACTTC. As protein: CASSPAREGETQYF.

The V gene is TRBV24-1, the J gene TRBJ2-3; 13 positions agree with TRBD2. CDR1 is KGHDR, CDR2 SFDVKD, per germline. With V trimmed by 4 bases and J by 4 bases, 4 bases remained unmatched. The CDR3 is made up of 16 amino acids. The chain's CDR3 is CATSDRTSGSSDTQYF. The CDR3 nucleotides are TGTGCCACCAGTGACCGGACTAGCGGGAGCTCAGATACGCAGTATTTT.

The rearrangement uses TRBV19 and TRBJ2-2, with D perhaps TRBD2 (6 bases). CDR3 length: 14 amino acids. V was shortened by 6 bases and J by 4 bases, with 12 bases between the two germline ends. CDR1 and CDR2 from the germline V gene are LNHDA and SQIVND (reference sequence). The CDR3 region is CASREVGGTGELFF. The CDR3, as DNA: TGTGCCAGTAGAGAGGTGGGGGGCACCGGGGAGCTGTTTTTT.

The rearrangement links TRBV6-6 to TRBJ1-5; tentatively, D is TRBD1 (5 bases). CDR1 and CDR2 from the germline V gene are MNHNY and SVGAGI (reference sequence). The V end lost 6 bases, the J end lost 5 bases, and 14 bases lay between the germline ends. The CDR3 contains 14 residues. The CDR3 here is CASSYRGFDQPQHF. The CDR3 DNA is TGTGCCAGCAGCTATAGGGGCTTCGATCAGCCCCAGCATTTT.

The V gene is TRBV5-5, the J gene TRBJ1-3; the D gene is possibly TRBD1 (6 bases). The CDR3 has 15 residues. Trimming took off 4 bases at V and 4 bases at J, with 15 bases between the two ends. The germline V gene has CDR1 SGHKS and CDR2 YYEKEE (reference sequence). The CDR3 DNA is TGTGCCAGCAGCCGGGGGGACAACGAAGGAAACACCATATATTTT. This encodes CASSRGDNEGNTIYF.